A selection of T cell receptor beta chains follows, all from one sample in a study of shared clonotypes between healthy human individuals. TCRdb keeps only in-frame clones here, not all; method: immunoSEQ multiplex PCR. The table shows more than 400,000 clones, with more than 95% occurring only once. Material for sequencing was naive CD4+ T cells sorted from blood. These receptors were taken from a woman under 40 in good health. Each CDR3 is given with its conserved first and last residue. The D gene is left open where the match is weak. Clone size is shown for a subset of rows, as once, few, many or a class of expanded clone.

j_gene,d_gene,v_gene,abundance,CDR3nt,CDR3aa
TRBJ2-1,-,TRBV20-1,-,TGCAGTGCTAGAGTTCTCTATGAGCAGTTCTTC,CSARVLYEQFF
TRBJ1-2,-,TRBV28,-,TGTGCCAGCAGTTTAGGCGTGTTCGTAGCTAGCTATGGCTACACCTTC,CASSLGVFVASYGYTF
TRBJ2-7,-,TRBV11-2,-,TGTGCCAGCAGGCTAGCTGGGACCTACGAGCAGTACTTC,CASRLAGTYEQYF
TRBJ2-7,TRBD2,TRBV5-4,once,TGTGCCAGCAGCTTGGCGGGCGGGGGCTCCTACGAGCAGTACTTC,CASSLAGGGSYEQYF
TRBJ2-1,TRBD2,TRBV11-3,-,TGTGCCAGCAGCTTAGCGGGTAGCGGGAGCTACAATGAGCAGTTCTTC,CASSLAGSGSYNEQFF
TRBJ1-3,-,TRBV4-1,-,TGCGCCAGCAGCCAAGTGTGGGCGCAAGGAAACACCATATATTTT,CASSQVWAQGNTIYF
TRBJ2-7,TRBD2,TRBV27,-,TGTGCCAGCAGTTTCCTAGCGGACCCGCCCTACGAGCAGTACTTC,CASSFLADPPYEQYF
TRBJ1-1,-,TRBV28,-,TGTGCCAGCAGTCAGAGGATAGAAGGGCGAGGGGCTTTCTTT,CASSQRIEGRGAFF
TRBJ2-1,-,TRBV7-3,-,TGTGCCAGCAGCTCGGTAGCGGCCCGGCGGAATGAGCAGTTCTTC,CASSSVAARRNEQFF
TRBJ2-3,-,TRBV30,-,TGTGCCCGGTTGGGGCTAGCTTCAGATATTGGTACGCAGTATTTT,CARLGLASDIGTQYF
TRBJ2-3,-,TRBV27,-,TGTGCCAGCAGTTCGGGGATGGGGCCGGATACGCAGTATTTT,CASSSGMGPDTQYF
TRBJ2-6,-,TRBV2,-,TGTGCCAGCAGTGGAACCTACTCTGGGGCCAACGTCCTGACTTTC,CASSGTYSGANVLTF
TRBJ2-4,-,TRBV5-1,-,TGCGCCAGCAGCCCGGGACACCGACAAAACATTCAGTACTTC,CASSPGHRQNIQYF
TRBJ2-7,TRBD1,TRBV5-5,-,TGTGCCAGCAGCTTCGGACAGGGGGTATACGAGCAGTACTTC,CASSFGQGVYEQYF
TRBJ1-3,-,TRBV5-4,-,TGTGCCACAACGCAAGGCCCGGTGGGGAGCTCTGGAAACACCATATATTTT,CATTQGPVGSSGNTIYF
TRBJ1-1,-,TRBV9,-,TGTGCCAGCAGCCCGACGGGGGAGGGATCGACTGAAGCTTTCTTT,CASSPTGEGSTEAFF
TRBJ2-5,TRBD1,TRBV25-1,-,TGTGCCAGCAGCGGGACAGGGGGCGGAGAGACCCAGTACTTC,CASSGTGGGETQYF
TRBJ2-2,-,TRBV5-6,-,TGTGCCAGCAGCTTAACAGGGTCCACCGGGGAGCTGTTTTTT,CASSLTGSTGELFF
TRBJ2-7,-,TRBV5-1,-,TGCGCCAGCAGCTTCGGTGTGGGATCTTCCTACGAGCAGTACTTC,CASSFGVGSSYEQYF
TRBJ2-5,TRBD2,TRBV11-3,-,TGTGCCAGCAGCTTTAGCGGGGGTTACCAAGAGACCCAGTACTTC,CASSFSGGYQETQYF
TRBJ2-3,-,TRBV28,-,TGTGCCAGCAACTCGGGAGCCCTCGGCACAGATACGCAGTATTTT,CASNSGALGTDTQYF
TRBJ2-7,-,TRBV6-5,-,TGTGCCAGCAGTTATCGCACAACAGGGTCCTACGAGCAGTACTTC,CASSYRTTGSYEQYF
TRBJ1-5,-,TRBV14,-,TGTGCCAGCAGCCAAGGTGGGGGGCATCAGCCCCAGCATTTT,CASSQGGGHQPQHF
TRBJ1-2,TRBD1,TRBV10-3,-,TGTGCCATCAGTGAGTATACAGGGGGGACCGGCTATGGCTACACCTTC,CAISEYTGGTGYGYTF
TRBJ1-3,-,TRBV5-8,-,TGTGCCAGCAGCTTGGAGGGGGTGGCAATTGGAAACACCATATATTTT,CASSLEGVAIGNTIYF
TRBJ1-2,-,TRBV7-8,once,TGTGCCAGCAGCGGGAGAGACGGACCTAACTATGGCTACACCTTC,CASSGRDGPNYGYTF
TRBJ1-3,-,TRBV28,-,TGTGCCAGCAGTTTGAGCAGCTCCTCTGGAAACACCATATATTTT,CASSLSSSSGNTIYF
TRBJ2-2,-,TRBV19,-,TGTGCCAGTAGTACGGGAAACACCGGGGAGCTGTTTTTT,CASSTGNTGELFF
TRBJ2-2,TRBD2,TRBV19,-,TGTGCCAGTAGCCGCGCTAGCGGGAAGGGCACCGGGGAGCTGTTTTTT,CASSRASGKGTGELFF
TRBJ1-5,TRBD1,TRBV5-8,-,TGTGCCAGCAGCTTGGTCCGGGACAGGGTTGTGGGGCAGCCCCAGCATTTT,CASSLVRDRVVGQPQHF
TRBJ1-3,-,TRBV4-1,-,TGCGCCAGCACCCAGGGTTCTCGTGAAAACACCATATATTTT,CASTQGSRENTIYF
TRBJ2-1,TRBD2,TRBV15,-,TGTGCCACCAGCAGAGTCCGACTAGCGGGAGGGCCCAGCGATGAGCAGTTCTTC,CATSRVRLAGGPSDEQFF
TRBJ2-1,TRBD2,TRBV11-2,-,TGTGCCAGCAGCTTAGTGAGAGCGGGAGGGTACAATGAGCAGTTCTTC,CASSLVRAGGYNEQFF
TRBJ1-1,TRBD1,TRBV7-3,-,TGTGCCAGCAGCCTGACAGGGGGCACTGAAGCTTTCTTT,CASSLTGGTEAFF
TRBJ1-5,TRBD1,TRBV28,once,TGTGCCAGCAGTTTATCAAGGGACAGGATACTAGATAGCAATCAGCCCCAGCATTTT,CASSLSRDRILDSNQPQHF
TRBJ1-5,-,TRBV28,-,TGTGCCAGCAGTTTAGGCGGACGTCTTAGCAATCAGCCCCAGCATTTT,CASSLGGRLSNQPQHF
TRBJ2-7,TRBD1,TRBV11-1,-,TGTGCCAGCAGCTCTTGGGACAGGGCCTACGAGCAGTACTTC,CASSSWDRAYEQYF
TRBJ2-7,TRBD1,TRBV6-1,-,TGTGCCAGCAGTGCGGGACAGGTTGGGGAGCAGTACTTC,CASSAGQVGEQYF
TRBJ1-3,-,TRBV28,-,TGTGCCAGCAGTGGGGGGGTGACCCACTCTGGAAACACCATATATTTT,CASSGGVTHSGNTIYF
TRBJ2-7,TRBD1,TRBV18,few,TGTGCCAGCTCCACTTTTACGGACAGGTCCTACGAGCAGTACTTC,CASSTFTDRSYEQYF
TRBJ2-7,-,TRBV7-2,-,TGTGCCAGCAGCCAACAGGCCACCCCGGGCAACGAGCAGTACTTC,CASSQQATPGNEQYF
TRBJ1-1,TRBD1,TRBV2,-,TGTGCCAGTGGTTACTCAGGGGGGAACACTGAAGCTTTCTTT,CASGYSGGNTEAFF
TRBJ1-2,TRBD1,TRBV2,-,TGTGCCAGCAGTACACCGGGACAGGGTCTGAAGGATGGCTACACCTTC,CASSTPGQGLKDGYTF
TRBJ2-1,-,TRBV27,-,TGTGCCAGCAGTCTACGAGTTACGGGAGCGTCGCACAATGAGCAGTTCTTC,CASSLRVTGASHNEQFF
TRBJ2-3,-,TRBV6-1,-,TGTGCCAGCAGTGATCGTACGCAGTATTTT,CASSDRTQYF
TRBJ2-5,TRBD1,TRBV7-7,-,TGTGCCAGCAGCTTAGGACCCAGGGGGCTGGAGACCCAGTACTTC,CASSLGPRGLETQYF
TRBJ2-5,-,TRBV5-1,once,TGCGCCAGCAGCTCCAACCAAGAGACCCAGTACTTC,CASSSNQETQYF
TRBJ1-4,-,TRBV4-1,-,TGCGCCAGCAGCCAAGTGCAGGCAATAGGTGAAAAACTGTTTTTT,CASSQVQAIGEKLFF
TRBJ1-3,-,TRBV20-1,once,TGCAGTGCTAGAGCTCTCAACACCATATATTTT,CSARALNTIYF
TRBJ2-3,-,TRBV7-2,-,TGTGCCAGCAGCTTACAACCAGGGAATTATGGAGATACGCAGTATTTT,CASSLQPGNYGDTQYF
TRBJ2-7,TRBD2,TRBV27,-,TGTGCCAGCAGTTTAGGAAGGACTAGCGGGAGCTACGAGCAGTACTTC,CASSLGRTSGSYEQYF
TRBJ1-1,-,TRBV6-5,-,TGTGCCAGCAGTTGGGGGGGTGACACTGAAGCTTTCTTT,CASSWGGDTEAFF
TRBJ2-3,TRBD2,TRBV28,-,TGTGCCAGCAGTTTAAATCCCGGGAGGGGAGTGGCAGATACGCAGTATTTT,CASSLNPGRGVADTQYF
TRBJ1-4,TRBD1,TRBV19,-,TGTGCCAGTAGTACCGCTGACAGGGTGGGAAATGAAAAACTGTTTTTT,CASSTADRVGNEKLFF
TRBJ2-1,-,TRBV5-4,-,TGTGCCAGCAGCCGCCGAGGAGGAACAAATGAGCAGTTCTTC,CASSRRGGTNEQFF